A selection of T cell receptor beta chains follows, all from one sample in a study of cytomegalovirus exposure and HLA in healthy donors. The assay was immunoSEQ multiplex PCR, and TCRdb's table has in-frame clones only and misses some. The sample records about 36,000 clones, over 60% being singletons. The sequencing sample was made of PBMCs. The receptor set was obtained from a man aged 25 to 40 in good health and CMV-seronegative. Both conserved end residues are part of each CDR3. The order of the fields is clone size, D gene, V gene, J gene, CDR3 DNA, CDR3 protein. D genes are given only for firm matches. For some rows the clone size is stated as once, few or many, or as a class when expanded; others skip it.

clone_size: NA; d_call: NA; v_call: TRBV29-1; j_call: TRBJ1-1; cdr3_nt: TGCAGCGTTGCCTACTTGAACACTGAAGCTTTCTTT; cdr3_aa: CSVAYLNTEAFF
clone_size: NA; d_call: NA; v_call: TRBV7-8; j_call: TRBJ2-1; cdr3_nt: TGTGCCAGCAGCTCAAGCGGGTCCTACAATGAGCAGTTCTTC; cdr3_aa: CASSSSGSYNEQFF
clone_size: NA; d_call: NA; v_call: TRBV5-4; j_call: TRBJ2-7; cdr3_nt: TGTGCCAGCAGCCTATCAGACGAGGCTCCCTACGAGCAGTACTTC; cdr3_aa: CASSLSDEAPYEQYF
clone_size: NA; d_call: TRBD2; v_call: TRBV6-6; j_call: TRBJ2-2; cdr3_nt: TGTGCCAGCACCAGGTCCGGGGGGGCCTGGGGGGAGCTGTTTTTT; cdr3_aa: CASTRSGGAWGELFF
clone_size: NA; d_call: TRBD1; v_call: TRBV14; j_call: TRBJ2-7; cdr3_nt: TGTGCCAGCAGCAGATGGAACGACAGGGGGCGCCCGGGATCCTACGAGCAGTACTTC; cdr3_aa: CASSRWNDRGRPGSYEQYF
clone_size: NA; d_call: TRBD1; v_call: TRBV7-2; j_call: TRBJ1-5; cdr3_nt: TGTGCCAGCAGCCTGACAGGGATGCATCAGCCCCAGCATTTT; cdr3_aa: CASSLTGMHQPQHF
clone_size: NA; d_call: NA; v_call: TRBV29-1; j_call: TRBJ2-1; cdr3_nt: TGCAGCGTTGAAGATGTCCTAAAGCCCAATGAGCAGTTCTTC; cdr3_aa: CSVEDVLKPNEQFF
clone_size: few; d_call: NA; v_call: TRBV5-1; j_call: TRBJ2-6; cdr3_nt: TGCGCCAGCAGCCTAGATTCTGGGGCCAACGTCCTGACTTTC; cdr3_aa: CASSLDSGANVLTF
clone_size: NA; d_call: TRBD2; v_call: TRBV5-4; j_call: TRBJ2-4; cdr3_nt: TGTGCCAGCAGCGCCCGGGGCAGCGGGGGTACCAAAAACATTCAGTACTTC; cdr3_aa: CASSARGSGGTKNIQYF
clone_size: NA; d_call: NA; v_call: TRBV9; j_call: TRBJ1-1; cdr3_nt: TGTGCCAGCAGCGTACAGGGGAACACTGAAGCTTTCTTT; cdr3_aa: CASSVQGNTEAFF
clone_size: NA; d_call: TRBD1; v_call: TRBV6-5; j_call: TRBJ2-3; cdr3_nt: TGTGCCAGCAGGACAGGGGAGGTTTGGGATACGCAGTATTTT; cdr3_aa: CASRTGEVWDTQYF
clone_size: medium-sized; d_call: TRBD1; v_call: TRBV27; j_call: TRBJ2-5; cdr3_nt: TGTGCCAGCAGCCGAAGGACAGGCCCCCAAGAGACCCAGTACTTC; cdr3_aa: CASSRRTGPQETQYF
clone_size: NA; d_call: TRBD1; v_call: TRBV29-1; j_call: TRBJ2-7; cdr3_nt: TGCAGCGCCCGCCCGGAGGGACAGGGTAAGGAGTACTTC; cdr3_aa: CSARPEGQGKEYF
clone_size: once; d_call: NA; v_call: TRBV7-2; j_call: TRBJ1-2; cdr3_nt: TGTGCCAGCAGCCGCGTTATTGGCTACACCTTC; cdr3_aa: CASSRVIGYTF
clone_size: NA; d_call: NA; v_call: TRBV6-5; j_call: TRBJ1-2; cdr3_nt: TGTGCCAGCAGTTCCCTTGGGGGGAACCGGGGCTACACCTTC; cdr3_aa: CASSSLGGNRGYTF
clone_size: NA; d_call: TRBD2; v_call: TRBV5-4; j_call: TRBJ2-3; cdr3_nt: TGTGCCAGCAGCTTAGGACTAGCGGGATACACAGATACGCAGTATTTT; cdr3_aa: CASSLGLAGYTDTQYF
clone_size: NA; d_call: TRBD1; v_call: TRBV4-3; j_call: TRBJ2-2; cdr3_nt: TGCGCCAGCAGCCAAGCCGGGACAGCGAACACCGGGGAGCTGTTTTTT; cdr3_aa: CASSQAGTANTGELFF
clone_size: NA; d_call: TRBD1; v_call: TRBV27; j_call: TRBJ1-3; cdr3_nt: TGTGCCAGCAGAGGGGGCAACACCATATATTTT; cdr3_aa: CASRGGNTIYF
clone_size: NA; d_call: NA; v_call: TRBV27; j_call: TRBJ2-3; cdr3_nt: TGTGCCAGCAGTTTCCTCCCTGCAGATACGCAGTATTTT; cdr3_aa: CASSFLPADTQYF
clone_size: medium-sized; d_call: TRBD2; v_call: TRBV6-1; j_call: TRBJ2-7; cdr3_nt: TGTGCCAGCAGTGAAGTGGTAGCGGGAGGGTACGAGCAGTACTTC; cdr3_aa: CASSEVVAGGYEQYF
clone_size: NA; d_call: NA; v_call: TRBV28; j_call: TRBJ1-1; cdr3_nt: TGTGCCAGCAGTCCGTTGACAGCCGTGGCTGAAGCTTTCTTT; cdr3_aa: CASSPLTAVAEAFF
clone_size: NA; d_call: NA; v_call: TRBV29-1; j_call: TRBJ1-2; cdr3_nt: TGCAGCGTTGAATCCCGGTCCTATGGCTACACCTTC; cdr3_aa: CSVESRSYGYTF
clone_size: NA; d_call: NA; v_call: TRBV29-1; j_call: TRBJ2-6; cdr3_nt: TGCAGCGTTGCGAGCTCTGGGGCCAACGTCCTGACTTTC; cdr3_aa: CSVASSGANVLTF
clone_size: NA; d_call: TRBD2; v_call: TRBV5-1; j_call: TRBJ2-1; cdr3_nt: TGCGCCAGCAGCCCCTACGGGGGGGCCGTCAATGAGCAGTTCTTC; cdr3_aa: CASSPYGGAVNEQFF
clone_size: NA; d_call: TRBD1; v_call: TRBV25-1; j_call: TRBJ2-7; cdr3_nt: TGTGCCAGCAGTGAAAGGCTACAGGGGGTCCACGAGCAGTACTTC; cdr3_aa: CASSERLQGVHEQYF
clone_size: NA; d_call: NA; v_call: TRBV28; j_call: TRBJ1-2; cdr3_nt: TGTGCCAGCAGTTCTCGCGGGGGCTACACCTTC; cdr3_aa: CASSSRGGYTF
clone_size: NA; d_call: NA; v_call: TRBV5-6; j_call: TRBJ1-6; cdr3_nt: TGTGCCAGCAGCTTGGACAGGGATAATTCACCCCTCCACTTT; cdr3_aa: CASSLDRDNSPLHF
clone_size: NA; d_call: TRBD2; v_call: TRBV4-1; j_call: TRBJ2-2; cdr3_nt: TGCGCCAGCAGCCAAGGACTAGCGGGAGGGCGCTCCGGGGAGCTGTTTTTT; cdr3_aa: CASSQGLAGGRSGELFF
clone_size: NA; d_call: NA; v_call: TRBV4-2; j_call: TRBJ2-5; cdr3_nt: TGTGCCAGCAGCCGCCCAGAAGAGACCCAGTACTTC; cdr3_aa: CASSRPEETQYF
clone_size: few; d_call: NA; v_call: TRBV6-1; j_call: TRBJ1-2; cdr3_nt: TGTGCCAGCAGTGAACAGGGGACGTTCTATGGCTACACCTTC; cdr3_aa: CASSEQGTFYGYTF
clone_size: NA; d_call: NA; v_call: TRBV28; j_call: TRBJ1-5; cdr3_nt: TGTGCCAGCAGCCTAATGACAGAGTTCAATCAGCCCCAGCATTTT; cdr3_aa: CASSLMTEFNQPQHF
clone_size: NA; d_call: NA; v_call: TRBV29-1; j_call: TRBJ1-2; cdr3_nt: TGCAGCGTCTCCACTACTGATTATGGCTACACCTTC; cdr3_aa: CSVSTTDYGYTF